What follows are 27 T cell receptor beta chains derived from one specimen sequenced in a study of blood T cell repertoires in COVID-19. Using immunoSEQ multiplex PCR, the repertoire was profiled, and TCRdb retains in-frame clones only, with some absent. The table includes 200,000 to 250,000 clones, 88% detected once. The sample consisted of peripheral blood. The receptors come from a woman aged 60-75 years with acute or convalescent COVID-19.

This clone was detected once. The chain recombines TRBV2 with TRBJ1-2; 10 bases match TRBD1. The CDR3 has 15 residues. From germline, CDR1 is SNHLY and CDR2 FYNNEI. V shed 6 bases and J 7 bases; nucleotides not matched to a gene: 11. CDR3 coding DNA: TGTGCCAGCAGGGATGACAGGGGGCGACGAATTGGCTACACCTTC. Its translation: CASRDDRGRRIGYTF.

The chain uses TRBV13 and TRBJ2-2, with 9 bases fitting TRBD2. The trim removed 10 bases at V and 7 bases at J, leaving 7 bases unmatched. Per germline, CDR1 PRHDT and CDR2 FYEKMQ (reference sequence). CDR3 size: 13 residues. As DNA, the CDR3 is TGTGCCACTATAGCGGGGGATGACGGGGAGCTGTTTTTT. This sequence encodes CATIAGDDGELFF.

This sequence joins TRBV5-1 and TRBJ1-1; D call uncertain. Trimming shortened V by 0 bases and J by 2 bases, and 17 bases separated the two germline ends. The germline V gene has CDR1 SGHRS and CDR2 YFSETQ. This CDR3 is built from 17 residues. The chain's CDR3 is CASSLGVGGIFNTEAFF. The CDR3 coding sequence is TGCGCCAGCAGCTTGGGCGTCGGAGGGATATTTAACACTGAAGCTTTCTTT.

The rearrangement joins TRBV27 to TRBJ2-2, with 7 bases lining up with TRBD1. The CDR3 is 14 residues long. Trimming took 10 bases from V and 0 from J; bases not matched to a gene: 5. The germline CDR1 and CDR2 sequences are MNHEY and SMNVEV (reference sequence). The CDR3 spells CAIRQGPNTGELFF. CDR3 sequence (DNA): TGTGCCATTCGACAGGGCCCGAACACCGGGGAGCTGTTTTTT.

The chain links TRBV28 to TRBJ1-1, with 10 positions matching TRBD1. J was trimmed by 6 bases and V by 6 bases; bases with no gene match: 4. Looked up from germline, CDR1 is MDHEN and CDR2 is SYDVKM. This CDR3 has 13 residues. The CDR3 bases are TGTGCCAGCAGGGGACAGGGGTGGGCTGAAGCTTTCTTT. Translating gives CASRGQGWAEAFF. Full variable domain (missing parts from reference TRBV28 and TRBJ1-1): DVKVTQSSRYLVKRTGEKVFLECVQDMDHENMFWYRQDPGLGLRLIYFSYDVKMKEKGDIPEGYSVSREKKERFSLILESASTNQTSMYLCASRGQGWAEAFFGQGTRLTVV.

The V and J genes are TRBV5-1 and TRBJ1-1; the D gene is possibly TRBD1 (5 bases). V was clipped by 0 bases and J by 1 base, with 13 bases between them. In germline, CDR1 is SGHRS, CDR2 YFSETQ. CDR3 length: 16 amino acids. The CDR3 loop is CASSLGTRGGNTEAFF. CDR3 coding DNA: TGCGCCAGCAGCTTGGGGACAAGGGGCGGGAACACTGAAGCTTTCTTT.

This chain links TRBV3-1 (or the pseudogene TRBV3-2) with TRBJ2-7; 9 bases are a match to TRBD2. Germline V gene sequence: CDR1 LGHDT, CDR2 YNNKEL (reference sequence). The CDR3 is made up of 16 amino acids. V gave up 0 bases and J gave up 5 bases; unmatched junction bases: 8. CDR3 nucleotide sequence: TGTGCCAGCAGCCAAGATACGGTAGCGGGAGCCCACGAGCAGTACTTC. This sequence encodes CASSQDTVAGAHEQYF.

The chain's CDR3 is CASSPTGVNSGYTF. The CDR3 DNA reads as TGTGCCAGCAGCCCGACAGGGGTGAATTCGGGCTACACCTTC. The chain is built from TRBV3-1 (or the pseudogene TRBV3-2) and TRBJ1-2, with 8 bases matching TRBD1. The germline CDR1 and CDR2 sequences are LGHDT and YNNKEL (reference sequence). The CDR3 is 14 amino acids. Trimming cost V 4 bases and J 8 bases; bases outside gene matches: 9.

This chain links TRBV10-1 with TRBJ2-4; 11 bases map to TRBD2. V shed 6 bases, J shed 8 bases, and the junction held 18 bases outside the gene matches. The CDR3 is made up of 18 amino acids. CDR1 is WNHNN and CDR2 is SYGVQD in the germline V gene (reference sequence). The DNA for the CDR3 is TGCGCCAGCAGGGAAAGATTAGCGGGAGGGCCTTCTGGCTACATTCAGTACTTC. Protein product: CASRERLAGGPSGYIQYF.

This sequence joins TRBV7-3 and TRBJ1-2, with D tentatively TRBD1 (5 bases). Trimming shortened V by 0 bases and J by 2 bases, and 10 bases separated the two germline ends. The length of the CDR3 is 15 residues. CDR1 is SGHTA and CDR2 is FQGTGA in the germline V gene. CDR3 protein: CASSLTGGVNYGYTF. For the CDR3, the DNA is TGTGCCAGCAGCTTAACGGGAGGGGTGAACTATGGCTACACCTTC. The complete variable domain, with remaining parts taken from reference TRBV7-3 and TRBJ1-2, reads GAGVSQTPSNKVTEKGKYVELRCDPISGHTALYWYRQSLGQGPEFLIYFQGTGAADDSGLPNDRFFAVRPEGSVSTLKIQRTERGDSAVYLCASSLTGGVNYGYTFGSGTRLTVV.

This chain connects TRBV3-1 (or the pseudogene TRBV3-2) to TRBJ1-1; TRBD1 aligns across 8 bases. CDR3 length: 19 residues. Germline V gene data show CDR1 as LGHDT and CDR2 as YNNKEL (reference sequence). The trim removed 4 bases at V and 4 bases at J, leaving 20 bases unmatched. CDR3 loop: CASSPSPSQGARLGTEAFF. Here the CDR3 DNA reads TGTGCCAGCAGCCCCTCCCCATCTCAGGGGGCACGGTTGGGCACTGAAGCTTTCTTT.

The chain has TRBV7-2 and TRBJ1-6; 9 nucleotides line up with TRBD1. V lost 0 bases and J lost 7; bases outside the gene matches: 4. The V gene's germline CDR1 is SGHTA and CDR2 FQGNSA. The CDR3 spans 16 residues. This CDR3 is CASSLAWTGANSPLHF. The DNA for the CDR3 is TGTGCCAGCAGCTTAGCCTGGACAGGGGCCAATTCACCCCTCCACTTT.

This chain connects TRBV6-6 to TRBJ2-7, with a tentative D call TRBD1 (6 bases). From germline, CDR1 is MNHNY and CDR2 SVGAGI (reference sequence). This CDR3 region has 14 residues. V was cut by 4 bases and J by 3 bases, with 13 bases left in between. CDR3 DNA sequence: TGTGCCAGCAGTTGGGGGCAGGGGCACTACGAGCAGTACTTC. Amino acids: CASSWGQGHYEQYF.

The genes are TRBV19 and TRBJ2-2; D is unresolved. This CDR3 region has 17 residues. Germline V gene lookup returns CDR1 LNHDA and CDR2 SQIVND (reference sequence). Trimming shortened V by 10 bases and J by 0 bases, and 21 bases separated the two germline ends. The CDR3 region is CATSYLTHLANTGELFF. CDR3 in DNA: TGTGCCACCTCCTATTTAACTCATCTAGCGAACACCGGGGAGCTGTTTTTT.

This clone was recorded only once. V and J are TRBV7-8 and TRBJ2-1; possibly TRBD2 for D (6 bases). Germline V gene lookup returns CDR1 SGHVS and CDR2 FQNEAQ. Trimming left V 9 bases short and J 0 bases short, with 15 bases between. The CDR3 covers 15 residues. CDR3 amino acids: CASFRGASSYNEQFF. The CDR3 DNA reads as TGTGCCAGTTTCCGCGGGGCCAGCTCCTACAATGAGCAGTTCTTC.

The table lists this clone with a count of one. The chain couples TRBV7-8 to TRBJ2-7; D is possibly TRBD1 (6 bases). The CDR3 is made up of 14 amino acids. The germline V gene has CDR1 SGHVS and CDR2 FQNEAQ. Trimming left V 2 bases short and J 6 bases short, with 14 bases between. CDR3 sequence: CASSLTQGKGEQYF. The CDR3 nucleotides are TGTGCCAGCAGCTTAACACAGGGAAAGGGCGAGCAGTACTTC. The full variable domain, with the rest looked up from reference TRBV7-8 and TRBJ2-7, is GAGVSQSPRYKVAKRGQDVALRCDPISGHVSLFWYQQALGQGPEFLTYFQNEAQLDKSGLPSDRFFAERPEGSVSTLKIQRTQQEDSAVYLCASSLTQGKGEQYFGPGTRLTVT.

The chain combines TRBV24-1 with TRBJ1-1, with D possibly TRBD1 on 5 matching bases. The germline V and J ends were trimmed by 2 bases and 1 base, with 19 bases remaining between them. The CDR3 runs to 18 residues. From germline, CDR1 is KGHDR and CDR2 SFDVKD. CDR3 sequence: CATSDSGTQGRGNTEAFF. As DNA, the CDR3 is TGTGCCACCAGTGATTCCGGGACCCAAGGGCGGGGGAACACTGAAGCTTTCTTT.

The V gene is TRBV10-3, the J gene TRBJ1-2, with a tentative D call TRBD1 (5 bases). This CDR3 contains 14 residues. The germline gives CDR1 ENHRY, CDR2 SYGVKD. V dropped 8 bases and J dropped 0 bases, with 13 bases sitting between them. The CDR3 DNA is TGTGCCATCGCGGCGGCAGGGCCTAACTATGGCTACACCTTC. This gives the protein CAIAAAGPNYGYTF.

The chain's CDR3 is CASSQTDREGLGYTF. CDR3 coding DNA: TGTGCCAGCAGCCAGACGGACAGGGAGGGGCTTGGCTACACCTTC. This chain uses TRBV11-2 with TRBJ1-2; 8 bases align to TRBD1. The CDR3 is 15 amino acids. Germline CDR1 is SGHAT and CDR2 is FQNNGV. The trim removed 5 bases at V and 7 bases at J, leaving 12 bases unmatched.

This sequence joins TRBV5-1 and TRBJ2-3, with 9 bases matching TRBD1. V trimming: 5 bases; J trimming: 0 bases; junction bases outside the gene matches: 4. Germline V gene lookup returns CDR1 SGHRS and CDR2 YFSETQ. The CDR3 has 15 amino acids. The DNA for the CDR3 is TGCGCCAGCAGGGGACAGGGAACTAGCACAGATACGCAGTATTTT. This translates into CASRGQGTSTDTQYF.

The chain carries TRBV30 and TRBJ1-2; D is uncertain. The CDR3 has 15 amino acids. CDR1 GTSNPN and CDR2 SVGIG come from the germline V gene (reference sequence). The V end was cut by 3 bases, the J end by 4 bases, with 18 bases between. This CDR3 is CAWRMNSAEGYGYTF. CDR3 sequence (DNA): TGTGCCTGGAGAATGAACTCGGCGGAGGGCTATGGCTACACCTTC.

The chain is built from TRBV3-1 (or the pseudogene TRBV3-2) and TRBJ1-3; D gene uncertain. The V gene's germline CDR1 is LGHDT and CDR2 YNNKEL (reference sequence). V lost 2 bases and J 0 bases, leaving 11 bases between the germline ends. This CDR3 has 16 amino acids. The CDR3 loop reads CASSQSRASSGNTIYF. The CDR3 region has the DNA TGTGCCAGCAGCCAATCCCGAGCGAGCTCTGGAAACACCATATATTTT.

The chain has TRBV27 and TRBJ1-3; D unclear. Germline values: CDR1 MNHEY, CDR2 SMNVEV (reference sequence). The CDR3 has 14 residues. V lost 4 bases and J 3 bases, leaving 10 bases between the germline ends. The CDR3: CASSSARRGNTIYF. For the CDR3, the DNA is TGTGCCAGCAGTTCGGCCAGGCGTGGAAACACCATATATTTT.

The CDR3 DNA is TGCAGCGTCTCCCAGGGGGTGAACACTGAAGCTTTCTTT. Translated, it gives CSVSQGVNTEAFF. The V gene is TRBV29-1, the J gene TRBJ1-1; 7 positions agree with TRBD1. The CDR3 spans 13 residues. Germline V gene sequence: CDR1 SQVTM, CDR2 ANQGSEA. V dropped 6 bases and J dropped 0; count of bases not matched to a gene: 4.

This sequence joins TRBV27 and TRBJ2-3; 12 bases are a match to TRBD2. Losses at the gene ends were 11 bases for V and 4 bases for J; bases not matched to a gene: 19. Per germline, CDR1 MNHEY and CDR2 SMNVEV (reference sequence). The CDR3 length is 18 residues. The CDR3 nucleotides read TGTGCCTCCCAGAGGCTAGCGGGAGGGCAAGTCCGGGCAGATACGCAGTATTTT. Residues: CASQRLAGGQVRADTQYF.

The chain carries TRBV7-9 and TRBJ1-5; unclear D gene. From germline, CDR1 is SEHNR and CDR2 FQNEAQ (reference sequence). The CDR3 sequence is 17 residues long. Deletions cut 1 base from V and 0 bases from J, with 13 bases between. The CDR3 here is CASSLVSGPYSNQPQHF. As DNA, the CDR3 is TGTGCCAGCAGCTTAGTCAGCGGGCCCTATAGCAATCAGCCCCAGCATTTT.

The rearrangement links TRBV11-3 to TRBJ2-5, with 11 nucleotides matching TRBD2. Germline V lookup: CDR1 SGHNT, CDR2 YENEEA. The CDR3 spans 19 residues. The junction had 24 bases not matched to a gene; V was cut back by 6 bases and J by 9 bases. CDR3 nucleotides: TGTGCCAGCAGGACCCTTTCTAGCGGGAGGCATCCCCCAAAAGGGGCCCAGTACTTC. As protein: CASRTLSSGRHPPKGAQYF.